Listed below are T cell receptor beta chains from one sample, sequenced in a study of identical twins. TCRdb used MiXCR to reprocess the 5' RACE reads, holding one entry per CDR3 protein. Of around 1.7 million distinct CDR3 sequences listed, about 32% are singletons. Sequenced input: cord blood. The receptors were gathered from a newborn girl in good health. CDR3s include the opening cysteine and the closing phenylalanine or tryptophan. The D gene is left open where the match is weak. Part of the rows lack a size; the others show once, few, many or a class for expanded clones.

V gene	clone size	J gene	D gene	CDR3 length	CDR3 DNA	CDR3 protein
TRBV20-1	.	TRBJ1-2	.	12	TGCAGTGCTAGTTGGCAGAACTATGGCTACACCTTC	CSASWQNYGYTF
TRBV24-1	.	TRBJ1-1	.	14	TGTGCCACCAGTGACCCAGGGCTCAACACTGAAGCTTTCTTT	CATSDPGLNTEAFF
TRBV7-8	.	TRBJ2-1	.	15	TGTGCCAGCAGCTTTCGGACAAAAGCATCCAATGAGCAGTTCTTC	CASSFRTKASNEQFF
TRBV25-1	.	TRBJ2-1	.	16	TGTGCCAGCAGTGATTTCGACCTAGGGCCGAACAATGAGCAGTTCTTC	CASSDFDLGPNNEQFF
TRBV5-6	.	TRBJ1-2	.	16	TGTGCCAGCAGCCCGGACAGTTTTCCAGCTAACTATGGCTACACCTTC	CASSPDSFPANYGYTF
TRBV25-1	few	TRBJ2-3	TRBD2	18	TGTGCCAGCGGCGCGCTAGCGGGGGACTATCGGGGCACAGATACGCAGTATTTT	CASGALAGDYRGTDTQYF
TRBV20-1	.	TRBJ2-7	TRBD1	13	TGCAGTGCTAGAAAAGACAGGGGGGTCGAGCAGTACTTC	CSARKDRGVEQYF
TRBV2	few	TRBJ2-3	TRBD2	15	TGTGCCAGCACCCCAGCGGGAGGGGACACAGATACGCAGTATTTT	CASTPAGGDTDTQYF
TRBV13	few	TRBJ2-3	TRBD2	15	TGTGCCAGCAGCGGGTCTAGCGGGAGTACAGATACGCAGTATTTT	CASSGSSGSTDTQYF
TRBV4-2	few	TRBJ1-4	.	17	TGTGCCAGCAGCCAAGGGGTCCCCATACAGGAAAATGAAAAACTGTTTTTT	CASSQGVPIQENEKLFF
TRBV18	many	TRBJ1-2	.	14	TGTGCCAGCAGCCCCCTGGATACTAACTATGGCTACACCTTC	CASSPLDTNYGYTF
TRBV10-3	.	TRBJ1-2	TRBD1	13	TGTGCCATCCCCGGGACAGGGGGCTATGGCTACACCTTC	CAIPGTGGYGYTF
TRBV5-1	.	TRBJ2-5	TRBD1	20	TGCGCCAGCAGCTTGAATGCCGGGATCCGACAGGGGGGTAGTCGAGAGACCCAGTACTTC	CASSLNAGIRQGGSRETQYF